Listed below are T cell receptor beta chains from one sample, sequenced in a study of blood T cell repertoires in COVID-19. This table comes from immunoSEQ multiplex PCR, and its TCRdb copy is limited to in-frame clones, with some not included. Among 200,000 to 300,000 clones, 84% were seen once, and the ten largest hold around 2.5%. Sequenced input: peripheral blood. The receptor set was obtained from a middle-aged man who had recovered from COVID-19. Both conserved end residues are part of each CDR3. The D gene is left open where the match is weak. Size is stated for part of the rows, as once, few or many counts, or as a class when the clone is expanded.

clone_size j_call d_call v_call cdr3_aa cdr3_nt
- TRBJ1-2 - TRBV11-2 CASSLDLGTPYGYTF TGTGCCAGCAGCTTAGATCTAGGAACACCCTATGGCTACACCTTC
- TRBJ1-5 - TRBV4-2 CASSQDRRGPQHF TGTGCCAGCAGCCAAGATAGGCGGGGCCCCCAGCATTTT
- TRBJ2-1 TRBD2 TRBV29-1 CSVEARGLAGGYNEQFF TGCAGCGTTGAAGCTCGGGGACTAGCGGGAGGCTACAATGAGCAGTTCTTC
- TRBJ2-2 - TRBV5-1 CASSYSTGNTGELFF TGCGCCAGCAGCTATAGTACAGGGAACACCGGGGAGCTGTTTTTT
- TRBJ1-2 - TRBV6-2/TRBV6-3 CASSPTLQGIFDYGYTF TGTGCCAGCAGCCCTACCCTACAGGGAATTTTTGACTATGGCTACACCTTC
- TRBJ1-1 TRBD1 TRBV19 CASSNLGTGGDLGTEAFF TGTGCCAGTAGTAACCTCGGGACAGGGGGGGACTTGGGCACTGAAGCTTTCTTT
- TRBJ1-6 - TRBV7-8 CASSWSRMEYSSPLHF TGTGCCAGCAGCTGGTCGAGGATGGAATATAGTTCACCCCTCCACTTT
few TRBJ1-1 - TRBV3-1/TRBV3-2 CASSQGRGEAFF TGTGCCAGCAGCCAAGGGCGGGGAGAAGCTTTCTTT
few TRBJ1-2 TRBD1 TRBV5-1 CASSLDPPGTGEMDGYTF TGCGCCAGCAGCTTGGACCCCCCCGGGACAGGGGAGATGGATGGCTACACCTTC
- TRBJ2-5 - TRBV29-1 CSVTQGHETQYF TGCAGCGTAACTCAGGGGCACGAGACCCAGTACTTC
- TRBJ1-5 - TRBV5-8 CASSPRPSGDHQPQHF TGTGCCAGCAGCCCACGACCCTCGGGAGACCATCAGCCCCAGCATTTT
- TRBJ2-2 - TRBV10-3 CAIRGGTNTGELFF TGTGCCATCAGGGGCGGGACGAACACCGGGGAGCTGTTTTTT
- TRBJ1-2 - TRBV6-5 CASSYGAEYGYTF TGTGCCAGCAGTTACGGGGCAGAATATGGCTACACCTTC
- TRBJ1-3 - TRBV5-6 CASSAFSSSGNTIYF TGTGCCAGCAGCGCCTTCAGTTCCTCTGGAAACACCATATATTTT
- TRBJ2-2 TRBD2 TRBV18 CASSPRLAGGPGELFF TGTGCCAGCTCACCACGACTAGCGGGAGGGCCCGGGGAGCTGTTTTTT
- TRBJ2-1 - TRBV29-1 CSVGRGDNEQFF TGCAGCGTTGGCAGGGGGGACAATGAGCAGTTCTTC
- TRBJ1-6 TRBD1 TRBV27 CASRDSLNSPLHF TGTGCCAGCCGGGACAGCTTAAATTCACCCCTCCACTTT
- TRBJ2-7 - TRBV11-2 CASSPAYSVGNEQYF TGTGCCAGCAGCCCCGCTTATAGTGTCGGGAACGAGCAGTACTTC
- TRBJ1-1 - TRBV4-3 CASSQDLGEEGFF TGCGCCAGCAGCCAAGATTTGGGAGAAGAGGGTTTCTTT
once TRBJ2-3 TRBD2 TRBV30 CAWSEITTILTAGGGDTQYF TGTGCCTGGAGTGAAATCACCACTATCCTTACGGCGGGGGGGGGAGATACGCAGTATTTT
- TRBJ1-2 TRBD1 TRBV27 CASSSPGTGTGYTF TGTGCCAGCAGTTCCCCCGGGACAGGGACTGGCTACACCTTC
few TRBJ2-7 - TRBV28 CASSLRDFSYEQYF TGTGCCAGCAGTTTACGGGACTTCTCCTACGAGCAGTACTTC
- TRBJ2-7 - TRBV7-2 CASSREGYSEQYF TGTGCCAGCAGCCGAGAAGGTTACAGCGAGCAGTACTTC
- TRBJ2-5 TRBD2 TRBV9 CASSVEAGVQETQYF TGTGCCAGCAGCGTAGAAGCGGGGGTCCAAGAGACCCAGTACTTC
- TRBJ2-1 TRBD2 TRBV30 CAWSLGLAGRKSHEQFF TGTGCCTGGAGCCTAGGGCTAGCGGGGAGAAAAAGCCATGAGCAGTTCTTC
- TRBJ1-1 - TRBV29-1 CSVEAPFQGSEAFF TGCAGCGTTGAAGCCCCTTTTCAGGGCTCTGAAGCTTTCTTT
- TRBJ2-5 - TRBV7-2 CASSLQGGQETQYF TGTGCCAGCAGCTTACAAGGGGGCCAAGAGACCCAGTACTTC
- TRBJ1-3 - TRBV11-2 CASSSGLGNTIYF TGTGCCAGCAGCTCCGGGTTGGGAAACACCATATATTTT
- TRBJ2-5 TRBD2 TRBV9 CASSPQRGGGETQYF TGTGCCAGCAGCCCCCAGCGGGGGGGCGGAGAGACCCAGTACTTC
- TRBJ2-1 TRBD1 TRBV2 CASSEAMRTGWYEQFF TGTGCCAGCAGTGAAGCTATGAGGACAGGGTGGTATGAGCAGTTCTTC
many TRBJ2-7 TRBD1 TRBV6-2/TRBV6-3 CASSYGTGFPEQYF TGTGCCAGCAGTTATGGGACAGGTTTCCCCGAGCAGTACTTC